This entry concerns a single T cell receptor beta chain. The sample contains more than one DNA sequence encoding this CDR3. The CDR3 is 13 residues long. Germline CDR1 reads MGHRA; CDR2 reads YSYEKL. Trimming pared 1 base from V and 5 bases from J, leaving 8 bases between. This entry belongs to a study of blood T cell repertoires in COVID-19. Study summary: The samples span acute and convalescent COVID-19 from the United States, Italy and Spain. The analysed material was cDNA or gDNA that came from T cells, B-cell-depleted T cells, or PBMCs.

Authors' analysis steps: Reference gene primer amplification yielded estimated nucleated cell counts. Here immunoSEQ multiplex PCR was the method, and the copy in TCRdb shows in-frame clones only, minus some. For V, J and clone size, that table is used; D and trimming come from the DNA. The table has some 270,000 clones, 89% seen once. The specimen sequenced was peripheral blood. The chain is built from TRBV4-1 and TRBJ2-5, with no clear D. This receptor was taken from a woman aged 40 to 49 who had recovered from COVID-19. The CDR3: CASSQVGGETQYF. The CDR3 DNA sequence: TGCGCCAGCAGCCAAGTCGGCGGCGAGACCCAGTACTTC.